The 6 T cell receptor beta chains below all came from one sample that was sequenced in a study of control samples from healthy donors and cancer patients. TCRdb's copy holds only in-frame clones and misses some; the assay was immunoSEQ multiplex PCR. The sample yields some 150,000 clones, 75% to 95% seen once. Material: blood. The receptors derive from a man between 18 and 35 years old in good health.

The chain couples TRBV4-2 to TRBJ2-5, with D maybe TRBD1 (5 bases). CDR1 and CDR2 (germline): LGHNA, YNFKEQ. Trimming took 0 bases from V and 5 from J, leaving 13 bases between them. This CDR3 region has 15 residues. DNA for the CDR3: TGTGCCAGCAGCCAAGATGGTGCACCAGGGGAGACCCAGTACTTC. Amino acids: CASSQDGAPGETQYF.

The chain uses TRBV10-3 and TRBJ2-1, with D tentatively TRBD2 (7 bases). This CDR3 contains 15 residues. CDR1 is ENHRY and CDR2 is SYGVKD in the germline V gene. Trimming cost V 8 bases and J 3 bases, with 17 bases left between them. The CDR3 protein is CAIGEGGGNYNEQFF. CDR3 coding DNA: TGTGCCATCGGGGAGGGCGGGGGCAACTACAATGAGCAGTTCTTC.

V and J are TRBV2 and TRBJ2-6; D gene uncertain. The V end lost 1 base, the J end lost 0 bases, and 13 bases lay between the germline ends. This CDR3 has 18 residues. The V gene's germline CDR1 is SNHLY and CDR2 FYNNEI. CDR3 protein: CASSEGIGLSSGANVLTF. CDR3 sequence (DNA): TGTGCCAGCAGTGAAGGTATAGGGTTAAGCTCTGGGGCCAACGTCCTGACTTTC.

The CDR3 DNA follows: TGTGCCACCAGTGATGCCGGACAGGGGGCCTACTCGGAGACCCAGTACTTC. Translation: CATSDAGQGAYSETQYF. This chain links TRBV24-1 with TRBJ2-5; TRBD1 matches at 11 bases. J gave up 5 bases and V 3 bases, and 10 bases lay outside the gene matches. The germline CDR1 and CDR2 sequences are KGHDR and SFDVKD. The CDR3 runs to 17 residues.

This chain connects TRBV27 to TRBJ1-2; 11 positions match TRBD1. V dropped 4 bases and J dropped 6; count of bases not matched to a gene: 4. Germline CDR1 and CDR2: MNHEY and SMNVEV (reference sequence). The CDR3 is 14 amino acids. The CDR3 DNA sequence: TGTGCCAGCAGTTCGGGACAGGGGGTCCATGGCTACACCTTC. Encoded protein: CASSSGQGVHGYTF.

The genes are TRBV4-1 and TRBJ1-5, with TRBD1 matching over 8 bases. Germline CDR1 MGHRA, CDR2 YSYEKL. The CDR3 covers 14 residues. V was pared by 3 bases and J by 3 bases, with 1 base of the junction left unmatched. CDR3 sequence reads: CASSQGQANQPQHF. CDR3 sequence (DNA): TGCGCCAGCAGCCAGGGACAGGCCAATCAGCCCCAGCATTTT.